The rows below give T cell receptor beta chains drawn from one sample of a study of blood T cell repertoires in COVID-19. Assay used: immunoSEQ multiplex PCR; TCRdb lists only in-frame clones, some missing. Of fewer than 200,000 clones detected, about 85% appear once; the ten largest clones hold about 1.2%. Material: peripheral blood. These receptors came from a man between 60 and 75 years old who had recovered from COVID-19. Each CDR3 is given with its conserved first and last residue. Fields, in order: V gene, J gene, D gene, clone size, CDR3 protein, CDR3 DNA. A D gene is named only where the DNA matches it firmly. Some rows have no size entry. The others give once, few or many, or a class for an expanded clone.

>TRBV11-2|TRBJ2-5|TRBD2|.
CASSPLAGGGETQYF
TGTGCCAGCAGCCCACTAGCGGGGGGAGGAGAGACCCAGTACTTC
>TRBV5-6|TRBJ2-1|TRBD2|.
CASSLLAGVRYNEQFF
TGTGCCAGCAGCTTGCTAGCGGGGGTTCGCTACAATGAGCAGTTCTTC
>TRBV6-5|TRBJ1-6|.|.
CASSYGEGIEPLHF
TGTGCCAGCAGTTACGGGGAGGGCATCGAGCCCCTCCACTTT
>TRBV28|TRBJ1-4|TRBD1|.
CASNSPGTANEKLFF
TGTGCCAGCAACTCCCCCGGGACAGCGAATGAAAAACTGTTTTTT
>TRBV4-2|TRBJ2-1|TRBD1|.
CASSHLLRTGAGTSYNEQFF
TGTGCCAGCAGCCATCTCCTTCGGACAGGGGCCGGCACGTCCTACAATGAGCAGTTCTTC
>TRBV29-1|TRBJ1-5|TRBD1|.
CSVSLGQGGNQPQHF
TGCAGCGTTTCGCTGGGACAGGGCGGCAATCAGCCCCAGCATTTT
>TRBV7-3|TRBJ2-3|.|.
CASTRHGQRTDTQYF
TGTGCCAGCACCAGACATGGACAGCGCACAGATACGCAGTATTTT
>TRBV16|TRBJ1-1|TRBD1|.
CASYSGPDRDAFF
TGTGCCAGCTACTCCGGACCGGACAGGGACGCTTTCTTT
>TRBV20-1|TRBJ1-2|.|.
CSVPLGGYTF
TGCAGTGTCCCGCTCGGGGGCTACACCTTC
>TRBV5-1|TRBJ2-3|TRBD2|.
CASSLVLAGGSDTQYF
TGCGCCAGCAGCTTGGTACTAGCGGGGGGGTCAGATACGCAGTATTTT
>TRBV5-1|TRBJ2-1|TRBD2|.
CASSWASGAYNEQFF
TGCGCCAGCAGCTGGGCTAGCGGGGCCTACAATGAGCAGTTCTTC
>TRBV11-3|TRBJ2-2|.|.
CASSLGAGELFF
TGTGCCAGCAGCTTAGGAGCCGGGGAGCTGTTTTTT
>TRBV29-1|TRBJ1-2|.|.
CSGERVIGEGGYTF
TGCAGCGGTGAGAGGGTGATCGGGGAGGGAGGCTACACCTTC
>TRBV19|TRBJ1-1|.|.
CASNPRGSTTEAFF
TGTGCCAGTAACCCAAGGGGATCGACCACTGAAGCTTTCTTT
>TRBV7-3|TRBJ2-3|TRBD2|.
CASSRSGGRTDTQYF
TGTGCCAGCAGCCGAAGCGGGGGGCGCACAGATACGCAGTATTTT
>TRBV5-1|TRBJ2-7|.|once
CASSPNPTVKVSYEQYF
TGCGCCAGCAGCCCCAACCCGACAGTAAAAGTCTCCTACGAGCAGTACTTC
>TRBV4-2|TRBJ2-7|TRBD2|.
CASSQDIERGVYEQYF
TGTGCCAGCAGCCAAGATATCGAGCGGGGGGTGTACGAGCAGTACTTC
>TRBV20-1|TRBJ2-1|.|.
CSASPTGKYNEQFF
TGCAGTGCTAGTCCCACAGGGAAATACAATGAGCAGTTCTTC
>TRBV5-1|TRBJ2-7|.|.
CASSLRPSNEGGQYF
TGCGCCAGCAGCTTGCGCCCGTCTAACGAAGGGGGGCAGTACTTC
>TRBV19|TRBJ2-2|TRBD1|.
CASTRTGGTGELFF
TGTGCCAGTACCAGGACAGGGGGCACCGGGGAGCTGTTTTTT
>TRBV6-5|TRBJ1-2|.|.
CASSYSYEYGGGYTF
TGTGCCAGCAGTTACTCGTACGAGTATGGGGGCGGCTACACCTTC
>TRBV6-2/TRBV6-3|TRBJ2-5|.|.
CASSPAAGVQETQYF
TGTGCCAGCAGTCCCGCGGCAGGGGTTCAAGAGACCCAGTACTTC
>TRBV11-2|TRBJ1-4|.|.
CASSLGGGAYEKLFF
TGTGCCAGCAGCTTAGGTGGAGGGGCGTATGAAAAACTGTTTTTT
>TRBV7-6|TRBJ2-3|TRBD2|.
CASSLAPVAGGTDTQYF
TGTGCCAGCAGCTTAGCGCCCGTAGCGGGGGGGACGGATACGCAGTATTTT
>TRBV7-2|TRBJ2-5|.|.
CASSPRPRGTQYF
TGTGCCAGCAGCCCCAGGCCAAGGGGGACCCAGTACTTC
>TRBV2|TRBJ2-1|.|.
CASSLSGSYNEQFF
TGTGCCAGCAGCCTTTCAGGTTCCTACAATGAGCAGTTCTTC
>TRBV11-1|TRBJ2-3|TRBD2|few
CASSLETSGSDTQYF
TGTGCCAGCAGCTTGGAGACTAGCGGCTCAGATACGCAGTATTTT
>TRBV6-6|TRBJ2-7|.|.
CASSLGGEQYF
TGTGCCAGCAGTTTGGGAGGCGAGCAGTACTTC
>TRBV11-3|TRBJ2-3|.|.
CASSLVGGADTQYF
TGTGCCAGCAGCTTAGTCGGGGGTGCAGATACGCAGTATTTT
>TRBV2|TRBJ1-2|.|.
CASSANRRYPYGYTF
TGTGCCAGCAGTGCGAACAGACGCTATCCCTATGGCTACACCTTC
>TRBV7-9|TRBJ2-7|.|.
CASSSPGSYEQYF
TGTGCCAGCAGCTCCCCAGGGTCCTACGAGCAGTACTTC